The rows below give T cell receptor beta chains drawn from one sample of a study of blood T cell repertoires in COVID-19. TCRdb keeps only in-frame clones here, not all; method: immunoSEQ multiplex PCR. The profile shows about 240,000 clones, approximately 83% of them singletons. Specimen: peripheral blood. Receptor source: an elderly woman with acute or convalescent COVID-19. Both conserved end residues are part of each CDR3. A D gene is named only where the DNA matches it firmly. Clone size is not always given. Where it is, it says once, few, many or a class for expanded clones.

v_call: TRBV7-9; j_call: TRBJ1-1; cdr3_length: 15; clone_size: .; d_call: .; cdr3_nt: TGTGCCAGCAGCTTATTGATGACAGAGAACACTGAAGCTTTCTTT; cdr3_aa: CASSLLMTENTEAFF
v_call: TRBV9; j_call: TRBJ2-3; cdr3_length: 13; clone_size: .; d_call: .; cdr3_nt: TGTGCCAGCAGCAAGGACTCGACAGATACGCAGTATTTT; cdr3_aa: CASSKDSTDTQYF
v_call: TRBV15; j_call: TRBJ2-3; cdr3_length: 16; clone_size: .; d_call: TRBD2; cdr3_nt: TGTGCCACCAGCAGAGTAGCGGGGCCTAGCACAGATACGCAGTATTTT; cdr3_aa: CATSRVAGPSTDTQYF
v_call: TRBV3-1/TRBV3-2; j_call: TRBJ1-1; cdr3_length: 14; clone_size: .; d_call: .; cdr3_nt: TGTGCCAGCAGCCAAGGAGGGATAAACACTGAAGCTTTCTTT; cdr3_aa: CASSQGGINTEAFF
v_call: TRBV28; j_call: TRBJ1-5; cdr3_length: 14; clone_size: .; d_call: TRBD1; cdr3_nt: TGTGCCAGCAGCAGGGGACAGCGCAATCAGCCCCAGCATTTT; cdr3_aa: CASSRGQRNQPQHF
v_call: TRBV6-1; j_call: TRBJ2-7; cdr3_length: 11; clone_size: .; d_call: .; cdr3_nt: TGTGCCAGCAGTGAAGGAGGGGAGCAGTACTTC; cdr3_aa: CASSEGGEQYF
v_call: TRBV7-9; j_call: TRBJ1-1; cdr3_length: 16; clone_size: .; d_call: TRBD1; cdr3_nt: TGTGCCAGCAGCGCCACAGGGACAGGGGGCAGGACTGAAGCTTTCTTT; cdr3_aa: CASSATGTGGRTEAFF
v_call: TRBV7-9; j_call: TRBJ2-3; cdr3_length: 15; clone_size: .; d_call: TRBD2; cdr3_nt: TGTGCCAGCAGCTTAGGACTAGCGGGGGGAGATACGCAGTATTTT; cdr3_aa: CASSLGLAGGDTQYF
v_call: TRBV14; j_call: TRBJ1-2; cdr3_length: 14; clone_size: few; d_call: .; cdr3_nt: TGTGCCAGCAGCCAAGTTGAGTTTTTCTGGGGCTACACCTTC; cdr3_aa: CASSQVEFFWGYTF
v_call: TRBV5-5; j_call: TRBJ1-5; cdr3_length: 14; clone_size: .; d_call: TRBD1; cdr3_nt: TGTGCCAGCAGCTGGACAGGGGGCGGGCAGCCCCAGCATTTT; cdr3_aa: CASSWTGGGQPQHF
v_call: TRBV5-1; j_call: TRBJ1-1; cdr3_length: 15; clone_size: .; d_call: TRBD1; cdr3_nt: TGCGCCAGCAGCCCCGGGGACAGACTGAACACTGAAGCTTTCTTT; cdr3_aa: CASSPGDRLNTEAFF
v_call: TRBV12-3/TRBV12-4; j_call: TRBJ2-1; cdr3_length: 13; clone_size: many; d_call: .; cdr3_nt: TGTGCCAGCACCGCACGGTCTAACAATGAGCAGTTCTTC; cdr3_aa: CASTARSNNEQFF
v_call: TRBV13; j_call: TRBJ1-1; cdr3_length: 14; clone_size: .; d_call: .; cdr3_nt: TGTGCCAGCAGCTTAGCCGTGTCGGGGGAAGATGCTTTCTTT; cdr3_aa: CASSLAVSGEDAFF
v_call: TRBV19; j_call: TRBJ1-1; cdr3_length: 15; clone_size: .; d_call: .; cdr3_nt: TGTGCAAGCGGAACTGGTGGAGGGACCAACACTGAAGCTTTCTTT; cdr3_aa: CASGTGGGTNTEAFF
v_call: TRBV28; j_call: TRBJ1-2; cdr3_length: 13; clone_size: .; d_call: .; cdr3_nt: TGTGCCAGCACTTCAGGGGTACATTATGGCTACACCTTC; cdr3_aa: CASTSGVHYGYTF
v_call: TRBV2; j_call: TRBJ2-3; cdr3_length: 13; clone_size: .; d_call: TRBD1; cdr3_nt: TGTGCCACCTCCGGGACAGGGGGGAATACGCAGTATTTT; cdr3_aa: CATSGTGGNTQYF
v_call: TRBV27; j_call: TRBJ1-2; cdr3_length: 11; clone_size: .; d_call: .; cdr3_nt: TGTGCCAGCAGTCCCGCGGTCGGCTACACCTTC; cdr3_aa: CASSPAVGYTF
v_call: TRBV18; j_call: TRBJ1-2; cdr3_length: 16; clone_size: once; d_call: .; cdr3_nt: TGTGCCAGCTCACCACCGGGAGCGGGGAGGTCCTATGGCTACACCTTC; cdr3_aa: CASSPPGAGRSYGYTF
v_call: TRBV11-2; j_call: TRBJ2-1; cdr3_length: 16; clone_size: .; d_call: TRBD2; cdr3_nt: TGTGCCAGCAGCTTAGGGCTAGCGGGGGGGCTGAATGAGCAGTTCTTC; cdr3_aa: CASSLGLAGGLNEQFF
v_call: TRBV19; j_call: TRBJ1-1; cdr3_length: 14; clone_size: .; d_call: .; cdr3_nt: TGTGCCAGTACCGCTGTGGGGGGGGGAACTGAAGCTTTCTTT; cdr3_aa: CASTAVGGGTEAFF
v_call: TRBV3-1/TRBV3-2; j_call: TRBJ2-1; cdr3_length: 15; clone_size: .; d_call: .; cdr3_nt: TGTGCCAGCAGCCAAGGGGCGAATGGGTACAATGAGCAGTTCTTC; cdr3_aa: CASSQGANGYNEQFF
v_call: TRBV7-9; j_call: TRBJ1-2; cdr3_length: 19; clone_size: .; d_call: TRBD1; cdr3_nt: TGTGCCAGCAGCCCACGGGACAGGGGCCGTACTTTTGCTAACTATGGCTACACCTTC; cdr3_aa: CASSPRDRGRTFANYGYTF
v_call: TRBV5-4; j_call: TRBJ2-5; cdr3_length: 13; clone_size: .; d_call: TRBD1; cdr3_nt: TGTGCCTGCCAGCCGGGACAGCAAGAGACCCAGTACTTC; cdr3_aa: CACQPGQQETQYF
v_call: TRBV5-1; j_call: TRBJ1-1; cdr3_length: 16; clone_size: .; d_call: TRBD1; cdr3_nt: TGCGCCAGCAGCCCTCGGGACAGGCGTTTGAACACTGAAGCTTTCTTT; cdr3_aa: CASSPRDRRLNTEAFF
v_call: TRBV5-1; j_call: TRBJ1-2; cdr3_length: 13; clone_size: few; d_call: TRBD1; cdr3_nt: TGCGCCAGCAGCTCGGGACAGGCCTATGGCTACACCTTC; cdr3_aa: CASSSGQAYGYTF
v_call: TRBV9; j_call: TRBJ1-2; cdr3_length: 16; clone_size: .; d_call: TRBD1; cdr3_nt: TGTGCCAGCAATCGACAGGGCCCCCTCACTATTCGTGGCTACACCTTC; cdr3_aa: CASNRQGPLTIRGYTF
v_call: TRBV7-6; j_call: TRBJ2-3; cdr3_length: 16; clone_size: .; d_call: TRBD2; cdr3_nt: TGTGCCAGCAGCTTACTAGCGGGGGCGGTCACAGATACGCAGTATTTT; cdr3_aa: CASSLLAGAVTDTQYF
v_call: TRBV18; j_call: TRBJ2-5; cdr3_length: 15; clone_size: .; d_call: TRBD2; cdr3_nt: TGTGCCAGCTCACTGGGAACTAGCGGGCTCGAAACCCAGTACTTC; cdr3_aa: CASSLGTSGLETQYF
v_call: TRBV19; j_call: TRBJ2-7; cdr3_length: 16; clone_size: .; d_call: TRBD1; cdr3_nt: TGTGCCAGTAGTATAAGTGGTGGGACAGGGGAGTCCGAGCAGTACTTC; cdr3_aa: CASSISGGTGESEQYF
v_call: TRBV19; j_call: TRBJ2-3; cdr3_length: 15; clone_size: .; d_call: TRBD2; cdr3_nt: TGTGCCAGTAGTCTACTAGCGGGGGGCACAGATACGCAGTATTTT; cdr3_aa: CASSLLAGGTDTQYF
v_call: TRBV12-2; j_call: TRBJ1-1; cdr3_length: 14; clone_size: .; d_call: .; cdr3_nt: TGTGCAAGTCGCTTAGGGGGCTCGAACACTGAAGCTTTCTTT; cdr3_aa: CASRLGGSNTEAFF